This TCR beta chain was identified during a study of control samples from healthy donors and cancer patients. CDR1 SEHNR and CDR2 FQNEAQ come from the germline V gene (reference sequence). With 4 bases removed from V and 4 bases from J, the gap between germline ends came to 11 bases. The CDR3 consists of 13 residues. Using immunoSEQ multiplex PCR, the repertoire was profiled, and TCRdb retains in-frame clones only, with some absent. The data hold some 130,000 clones, with roughly 90% observed a single time. Sample: blood. The TCR sequence derives from a man aged 25-45 years in good health. The rearrangement uses TRBV7-9 and TRBJ2-7; D gene uncertain. CDR3 residues: CASSSSSSYEQYF. In DNA form, the CDR3 reads TGTGCCAGCAGCTCATCCAGTAGTTACGAGCAGTACTTC. The variable domain in full, with the rest retrieved from reference TRBV7-9 and TRBJ2-7, is DTGVSQNPRHKITKRGQNVTFRCDPISEHNRLYWYRQTLGQGPEFLTYFQNEAQLEKSRLLSDRFSAERPKGSFSTLEIQRTEQGDSAMYLCASSSSSSYEQYFGPGTRLTVT.